Listed below are T cell receptor beta chains from one sample, sequenced in a study of T cell responses to AZD1222 COVID-19 vaccine. Sequencing was performed with immunoSEQ multiplex PCR; in TCRdb, only in-frame clones are kept and a portion is missing. The sample carries 140,000 to 150,000 clones, 75% to 95% recorded once. Here the sequenced sample was peripheral blood, taken 28 days after the second dose of the MenACWY control vaccine. These receptors all stem from an adult who received the MenACWY meningococcal vaccine as a control. Both conserved end residues are part of each CDR3. A D gene is named only where the DNA matches it firmly. Clone size is not always given. Where it is, it says once, few, many or a class for expanded clones.

size	D	V	J	DNA	CDR3
.	TRBD1	TRBV7-9	TRBJ1-4	TGTGCCAGCAGCCTGGACAGGGCCGGGGATGAAAAACTGTTTTTT	CASSLDRAGDEKLFF
.	.	TRBV7-2	TRBJ2-5	TGTGCCAGCAGCCCTACAGGGTACGGGGAGACCCAGTACTTC	CASSPTGYGETQYF
.	TRBD1	TRBV28	TRBJ1-3	TGTGCCAGCTGCGAGCAGGGGGCTGGAAACACCATATATTTT	CASCEQGAGNTIYF
.	.	TRBV9	TRBJ2-2	TGTGCCAGTCAAGGAGCAGGGTCAACCGGGGAGCTGTTTTTT	CASQGAGSTGELFF
.	.	TRBV18	TRBJ2-7	TGTGCCAGCTCACCACCCTCCTACGAGCAGTACTTC	CASSPPSYEQYF
.	.	TRBV28	TRBJ1-2	TGTGCCAGCAGTCAGCCAGGGGTGGCAGGGATCTATGGCTACACCTTC	CASSQPGVAGIYGYTF
.	.	TRBV11-1	TRBJ1-5	TGTGCCAGCAGCTTAGCGTCGAGCAAGCCCCAGCATTTT	CASSLASSKPQHF
once	.	TRBV7-9	TRBJ2-3	TGTGCCAGCAGCTTAGGGGTAGCGGGCACAGATACGCAGTATTTT	CASSLGVAGTDTQYF
.	.	TRBV7-3	TRBJ2-2	TGTGCCAGCAGCCCCCGGGCTACGAACACCGGGGAGCTGTTTTTT	CASSPRATNTGELFF
.	.	TRBV19	TRBJ1-1	TGTGCCAGTAGTATCCGGGGCAGCCGGACCACTGAAGCTTTCTTT	CASSIRGSRTTEAFF
.	.	TRBV10-3	TRBJ2-2	TGTGCCATCAGTGAAAGGAGGGCCCAATCAGCACCCGGGGAGCTGTTTTTT	CAISERRAQSAPGELFF
.	.	TRBV30	TRBJ1-6	TGTGCCTGGACAAGTTACTATAATTCACCCCTCCACTTT	CAWTSYYNSPLHF
few	.	TRBV19	TRBJ1-5	TGTGCCAGTAGTACGAGAACCGGCCAGCCCCAGCATTTT	CASSTRTGQPQHF
.	.	TRBV28	TRBJ1-1	TGTGCCAGCACCCGAAGGACGAACACTGAAGCTTTCTTT	CASTRRTNTEAFF
.	TRBD1	TRBV29-1	TRBJ2-1	TGCAGCGCAGGGGGCGCAGAATACATTGAGCAGTTCTTC	CSAGGAEYIEQFF
.	.	TRBV19	TRBJ1-4	TGTGCCAGTAACCCATCCTCAGGGGCTACAACTAATGAAAAACTGTTTTTT	CASNPSSGATTNEKLFF
.	.	TRBV2	TRBJ2-7	TGTGCCAGCAGTCGACACCCAGAATACGAGCAGTACTTC	CASSRHPEYEQYF
.	.	TRBV18	TRBJ1-5	TGTGCCAGCTCAGGTACTGACGGTAGCAATCAGCCCCAGCATTTT	CASSGTDGSNQPQHF
.	.	TRBV15	TRBJ2-5	TGTGCCACCAGCAAAGGACTCGACCAAGAGACCCAGTACTTC	CATSKGLDQETQYF
.	TRBD1	TRBV6-5	TRBJ1-5	TGTGCCAGCAGCCAAACAGGGGGCCAACAGCCCCAGCATTTT	CASSQTGGQQPQHF
.	.	TRBV18	TRBJ2-7	TGTGCCAGCTCACCAGGCCCGGGTGGCGAGCAGTACTTC	CASSPGPGGEQYF
.	.	TRBV28	TRBJ2-3	TGTGCCAGCAGCCTTTCGGTAATTGGCACAGATACGCAGTATTTT	CASSLSVIGTDTQYF
.	.	TRBV7-6	TRBJ2-7	TGTGCCAGCAGCCCCAGCCAGGGGCTGGGCTACGAGCAGTACTTC	CASSPSQGLGYEQYF
.	TRBD1	TRBV2	TRBJ1-5	TGTGCCAGCAGCCAGGGGGAAGGTGATCAGCCCCAGCATTTT	CASSQGEGDQPQHF
.	.	TRBV4-3	TRBJ1-4	TGCGCCAGCAGCCAAAACTTCCGGGGCGATAAACTGTTTTTT	CASSQNFRGDKLFF
.	TRBD1	TRBV4-3	TRBJ1-3	TGCGCCAGCAGCCACGAGACAGGGCCAAACACCATATATTTT	CASSHETGPNTIYF
.	.	TRBV5-5	TRBJ2-2	TGTGCCAGCAGCTCTAACACCGGGGAGCTGTTTTTT	CASSSNTGELFF
.	.	TRBV24-1	TRBJ2-3	TGTGCCACCAGTGATTTTGTAGCCACAGATACGCAGTATTTT	CATSDFVATDTQYF
few	.	TRBV7-3	TRBJ1-6	TGTGCCAGCAGCTCCGGGATCAATTCACCCCTCCACTTT	CASSSGINSPLHF
.	TRBD1	TRBV28	TRBJ2-5	TGTGCCAGCAGGCCAGACAGGGTGTTTCTGGAGACCCAGTACTTC	CASRPDRVFLETQYF
.	.	TRBV9	TRBJ1-2	TGTGCCAGCAGCGGAGGAGGAAGACAGGTGTCCGTCTATGGCTACACCTTC	CASSGGGRQVSVYGYTF
.	TRBD2	TRBV6-5	TRBJ2-7	TGTGCCAGCACTAACGGGGGGTCCTACGAGCAGTACTTC	CASTNGGSYEQYF
.	.	TRBV19	TRBJ1-1	TGTGCCAGTAGTATGGTCGGGACGGGGAACACTGAAGCTTTCTTT	CASSMVGTGNTEAFF
few	.	TRBV5-4	TRBJ1-2	TGTGCCAGTGTCGACGGCGGACCTTCCTTTACTAACTATGGCTACACCTTC	CASVDGGPSFTNYGYTF
.	TRBD1	TRBV20-1	TRBJ1-1	TGCAGTGCTAGTTTACTCGGGGGACAGGGAAAAGCTTTCTTT	CSASLLGGQGKAFF
.	.	TRBV24-1	TRBJ1-3	TGTGCCACCAGTGATCCCTACCATCCGGTCTCTGGAAACACCATATATTTT	CATSDPYHPVSGNTIYF
.	.	TRBV29-1	TRBJ2-5	TGCAGCGTTGATGAGAACGAAGAGACCCAGTACTTC	CSVDENEETQYF
.	TRBD1	TRBV7-9	TRBJ1-6	TGTGCCAGCAGCTTAATGACAGGGGATACACCCCTCCACTTT	CASSLMTGDTPLHF
once	TRBD2	TRBV10-2	TRBJ2-6	TGCGCCAGCAGTGAGTGGGTAGCGGGCTACTCTGGGGCCAACGTCCTGACTTTC	CASSEWVAGYSGANVLTF
.	TRBD1	TRBV5-5	TRBJ1-1	TGTGCCAGCAGCTCGGGGACAGATAGGAACACTGAAGCTTTCTTT	CASSSGTDRNTEAFF
.	.	TRBV6-4	TRBJ2-1	TGTGCCAGCAGTCCAGAGCAACTTGGAGGGGCGCAGTTCTTC	CASSPEQLGGAQFF
.	TRBD1	TRBV9	TRBJ1-3	TGTGCCAGCAGCGTAGGACCACAGGGGGCTGGAAACACCATATATTTT	CASSVGPQGAGNTIYF
.	TRBD1	TRBV24-1	TRBJ2-3	TGTGCCACCAGTGACCGAGGACAGGACTTCACAGATACGCAGTATTTT	CATSDRGQDFTDTQYF
.	.	TRBV3-1/TRBV3-2	TRBJ2-2	TGTGCCAGCAGCTTTAACACCGGGGAGCTGTTTTTT	CASSFNTGELFF
once	.	TRBV5-8	TRBJ1-5	TGTGCCAGCAGCTCGTCCGGGGCGGGTCAGCCCCAGCATTTT	CASSSSGAGQPQHF
.	.	TRBV6-5	TRBJ1-1	TGTGCCAGCAGTTACTCGAGCCCAGGGTTGGAAACTGAAGCTTTCTTT	CASSYSSPGLETEAFF
few	.	TRBV7-2	TRBJ1-1	TGTGCCAGCAGCTTAGGGGGGAACTCTGAAGCTTTCTTT	CASSLGGNSEAFF
.	.	TRBV6-5	TRBJ2-3	TGTGCCAGCAAATTTAGGGGCACAGATACGCAGTATTTT	CASKFRGTDTQYF
.	.	TRBV11-1	TRBJ1-1	TGTGCCAGCAGCTTACGTCCCGGGAACCCAAACACTGAAGCTTTCTTT	CASSLRPGNPNTEAFF
.	TRBD1	TRBV7-2	TRBJ1-1	TGTGCCAGCAGCATGGACAGGGTAACTGAAGCTTTCTTT	CASSMDRVTEAFF
.	.	TRBV3-1/TRBV3-2	TRBJ1-5	TGTGCCAGCAGCCAGGGGAGCGGTCAGCCCCAGCATTTT	CASSQGSGQPQHF
.	.	TRBV6-2/TRBV6-3	TRBJ1-2	TGTGCCAGCAGTTACGACCCAAGCTATGGCTACACCTTC	CASSYDPSYGYTF
.	TRBD1	TRBV6-5	TRBJ2-7	TGTGCCAGCAGAGAGACAGGGGGCGATTACGAGCAGTACTTC	CASRETGGDYEQYF
.	.	TRBV9	TRBJ2-5	TGTGCCAGCAGCGTCTCGACTAGCCAAGAGACCCAGTACTTC	CASSVSTSQETQYF
.	.	TRBV28	TRBJ1-6	TGTGCCAGCAGTTCCCTCGGCGAAGGTTCACCCCTCCACTTT	CASSSLGEGSPLHF
.	TRBD1	TRBV7-9	TRBJ2-5	TGTGCCAGCAGCTTACCCAAGGGACAGCTGCATTTGGAGACCCAGTACTTC	CASSLPKGQLHLETQYF
.	.	TRBV5-5	TRBJ2-7	TGTGCCAGCAGCTTGGCTGGCAGCCACGAGCAGTACTTC	CASSLAGSHEQYF